These 8 T cell receptor beta chains originate from one sample sequenced in a study of response to subunit inactivated influenza vaccine. Via MiXCR, TCRdb re-called the RT-PCR reads, giving one row per CDR3 protein. The sample holds 650,000 or so distinct CDR3 sequences, 12% to 15% seen once. Sequences were derived from PBMCs from blood, sampled approximately 15 days before vaccination. The source is a man aged 50 or older who received an inactivated influenza vaccine.

This chain's CDR3 is CSSVGPLAGGPETQYF. DNA for the CDR3: TGCAGTAGCGTGGGTCCTCTAGCGGGGGGGCCGGAGACCCAGTACTTC. The V gene is TRBV20-1, the J gene TRBJ2-5; 12 bases agree with TRBD2. Trimming cost V 8 bases and J 5 bases; bases outside gene matches: 15. The CDR3 length is 16 residues. Germline CDR1 DFQATT, CDR2 SNEGSKA (reference sequence).

The chain combines TRBV19 with TRBJ1-5; possibly TRBD1 for D (5 bases). The CDR3 spans 16 residues. From germline, CDR1 is LNHDA and CDR2 SQIVND (reference sequence). V was clipped by 3 bases and J by 5 bases, with 17 bases between them. The CDR3 sequence: CASSIGGRVFDQPQHF. In DNA form, the CDR3 reads TGTGCCAGTAGTATTGGAGGCAGGGTTTTCGATCAGCCCCAGCATTTT.

This rearrangement joins TRBV7-9 to TRBJ1-1; perhaps TRBD1 as D (5 bases). V was trimmed by 5 bases and J by 1 base, leaving 11 bases between them. The CDR3 spans 14 residues. From germline, CDR1 is SEHNR and CDR2 FQNEAQ (reference sequence). The CDR3 spells CASSPRASNTEAFF. DNA for the CDR3: TGTGCCAGCAGCCCCAGGGCTTCGAACACTGAAGCTTTCTTT.

There are a few counts of this clonotype. This sequence joins TRBV5-6 and TRBJ2-3; D possibly corresponds to TRBD2 (5 bases). V lost 3 bases to trimming and J lost 2 bases, with 13 bases between them. Germline V gene lookup returns CDR1 SGHDT and CDR2 YYEEEE. This CDR3 contains 15 residues. In DNA, the CDR3 is TGTGCCAGCAGCTCAACGCTAGGACTCACAGATACGCAGTATTTT. Its translation: CASSSTLGLTDTQYF.

This clonotype showed up just a few times. V is TRBV5-1 and J is TRBJ2-3, with D maybe TRBD2 (5 bases). Germline loops: CDR1 SGHRS, CDR2 YFSETQ. This CDR3 has 16 amino acids. With 1 base removed from V and 0 bases from J, the gap between germline ends came to 12 bases. CDR3 sequence: CASSLMFGGSTDTQYF. The CDR3 DNA follows: TGCGCCAGCAGCTTGATGTTTGGCGGGAGCACAGATACGCAGTATTTT.

This clonotype has a handful of counts. The chain recombines TRBV6-1 with TRBJ2-6, with D hard to call. Germline CDR1 and CDR2: MNHNS and SASEGT. Deletions cut 6 bases from V and 0 bases from J, with 9 bases between. The CDR3 covers 15 residues. CDR3 residues: CASRVSFSGANVLTF. The CDR3 nucleotides are TGTGCCAGCAGGGTTTCCTTCTCTGGGGCCAACGTCCTGACTTTC.

The genes are TRBV11-2 and TRBJ2-5, with D hard to call. Germline CDR1 SGHAT, CDR2 FQNNGV. CDR3 length: 12 amino acids. Trimming took 0 bases from V and 6 from J, leaving 5 bases between them. The CDR3 loop is CASSLEGKTQYF. The CDR3 bases are TGTGCCAGCAGCTTAGAAGGGAAGACCCAGTACTTC. Complete variable domain (other parts from reference TRBV11-2 and TRBJ2-5): EAGVAQSPRYKIIEKRQSVAFWCNPISGHATLYWYQQILGQGPKLLIQFQNNGVVDDSQLPKDRFSAERLKGVDSTLKIQPAKLEDSAVYLCASSLEGKTQYFGPGTRLLVL.

V gene TRBV20-1 combines with J gene TRBJ2-1, with TRBD1 matching over 11 bases. Germline values: CDR1 DFQATT, CDR2 SNEGSKA (reference sequence). This CDR3 contains 15 residues. J lost 7 bases, V lost 3 bases, and 8 bases had no gene match. For the CDR3, the DNA is TGCAGTGCTAGGGGAATGGACAGGGGGCAGAATGAGCAGTTCTTC. It specifies CSARGMDRGQNEQFF.